This TCR beta chain is from a study of post-analysis software for immune sequencing data. Unique molecular identifiers tagged the TCR beta cDNA libraries. Each CDR3 protein gets one entry after TCRdb re-called the PCR reads with MiXCR. The repertoire includes under 200,000 distinct CDR3 sequences, 35% to 40% of them detected once, and about 26% sits in the top ten. Germline CDR1 and CDR2: MDHEN and SYDVKM. Between the trimmed V and J ends, which lost 8 bases and 12 bases, there was a span of 12 bases. The CDR3 length is 10 residues. The material was blood, obtained after autologous hematopoietic stem cell transplantation. The receptor's source is a girl aged 5-17 years with multiple sclerosis. The rearrangement uses TRBV28 and TRBJ2-3, with D hard to call. CDR3 coding DNA: TGTGCCAGCGGCTCTCCTCTCCAGTATTTT. This translates into CASGSPLQYF.